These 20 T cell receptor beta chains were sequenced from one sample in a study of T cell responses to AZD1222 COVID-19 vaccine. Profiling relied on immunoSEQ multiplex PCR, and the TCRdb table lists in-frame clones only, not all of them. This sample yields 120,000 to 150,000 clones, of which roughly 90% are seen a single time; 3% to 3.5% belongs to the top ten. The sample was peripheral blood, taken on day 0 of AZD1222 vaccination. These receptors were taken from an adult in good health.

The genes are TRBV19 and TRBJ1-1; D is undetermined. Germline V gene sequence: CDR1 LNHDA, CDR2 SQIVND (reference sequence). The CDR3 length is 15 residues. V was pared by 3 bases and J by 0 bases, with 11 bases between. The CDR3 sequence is CASSIQDGMNTEAFF. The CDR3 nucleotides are TGTGCCAGTAGTATCCAGGACGGAATGAACACTGAAGCTTTCTTT.

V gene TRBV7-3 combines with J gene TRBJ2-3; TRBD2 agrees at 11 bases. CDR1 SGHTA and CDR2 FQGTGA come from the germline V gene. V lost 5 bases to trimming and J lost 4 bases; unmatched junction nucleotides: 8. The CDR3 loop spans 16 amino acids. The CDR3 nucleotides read TGTGCCAGCAGCCCACTAGCGGGAGTGGTCCCAGATACGCAGTATTTT. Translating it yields CASSPLAGVVPDTQYF.

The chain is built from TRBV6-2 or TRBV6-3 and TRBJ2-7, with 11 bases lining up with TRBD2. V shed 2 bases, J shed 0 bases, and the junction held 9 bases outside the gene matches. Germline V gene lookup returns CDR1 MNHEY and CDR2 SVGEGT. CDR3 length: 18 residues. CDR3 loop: CASSYGLAGGRDSYEQYF. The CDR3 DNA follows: TGTGCCAGCAGTTACGGTCTAGCGGGAGGCCGAGACTCCTACGAGCAGTACTTC.

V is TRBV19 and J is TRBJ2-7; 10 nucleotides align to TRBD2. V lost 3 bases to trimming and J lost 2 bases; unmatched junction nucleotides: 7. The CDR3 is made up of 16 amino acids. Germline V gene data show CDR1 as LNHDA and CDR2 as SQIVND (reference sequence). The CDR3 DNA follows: TGTGCCAGTAGTATGGCTCTAGCGGGGGATCCCTACGAGCAGTACTTC. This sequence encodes CASSMALAGDPYEQYF.

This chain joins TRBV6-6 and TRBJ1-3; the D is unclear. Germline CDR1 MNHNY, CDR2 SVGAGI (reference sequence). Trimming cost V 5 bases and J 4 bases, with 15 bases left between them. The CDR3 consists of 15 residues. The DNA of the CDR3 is TGTGCCAGCAGTACCCGGCTCGGGCTCGGAAACACCATATATTTT. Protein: CASSTRLGLGNTIYF.

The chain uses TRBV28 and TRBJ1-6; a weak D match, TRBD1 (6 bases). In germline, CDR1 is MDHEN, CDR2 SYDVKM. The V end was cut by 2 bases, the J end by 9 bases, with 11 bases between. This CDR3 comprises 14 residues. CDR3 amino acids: CASSLMGASSPLHF. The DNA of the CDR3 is TGTGCCAGCAGTTTAATGGGGGCGAGTTCACCCCTCCACTTT.

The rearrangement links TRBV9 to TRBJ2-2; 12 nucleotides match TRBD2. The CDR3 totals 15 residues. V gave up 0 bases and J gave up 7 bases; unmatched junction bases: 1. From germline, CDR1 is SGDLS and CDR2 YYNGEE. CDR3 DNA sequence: TGTGCCAGCAGCGTAGGACTAGCGGGAGTCGGGGAGCTGTTTTTT. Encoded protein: CASSVGLAGVGELFF.

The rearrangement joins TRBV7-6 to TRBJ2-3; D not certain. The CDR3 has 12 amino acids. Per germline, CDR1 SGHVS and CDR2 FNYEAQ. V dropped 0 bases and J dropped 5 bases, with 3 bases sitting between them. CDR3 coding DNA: TGTGCCAGCAGCTTAGCAATAGATACGCAGTATTTT. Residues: CASSLAIDTQYF.

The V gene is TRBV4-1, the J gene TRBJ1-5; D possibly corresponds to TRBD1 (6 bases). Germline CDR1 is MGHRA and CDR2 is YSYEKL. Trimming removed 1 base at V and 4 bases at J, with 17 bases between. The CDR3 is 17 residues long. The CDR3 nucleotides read TGCGCCAGCAGCCAAGCACCCACTCAGGGGAAAAATCAGCCCCAGCATTTT. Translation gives CASSQAPTQGKNQPQHF.

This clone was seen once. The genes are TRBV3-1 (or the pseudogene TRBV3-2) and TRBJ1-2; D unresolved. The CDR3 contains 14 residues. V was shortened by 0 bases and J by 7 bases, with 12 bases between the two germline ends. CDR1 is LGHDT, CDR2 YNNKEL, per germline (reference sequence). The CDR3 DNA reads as TGTGCCAGCAGCCAAGATGGGATTGTACGTGGCTACACCTTC. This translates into CASSQDGIVRGYTF.

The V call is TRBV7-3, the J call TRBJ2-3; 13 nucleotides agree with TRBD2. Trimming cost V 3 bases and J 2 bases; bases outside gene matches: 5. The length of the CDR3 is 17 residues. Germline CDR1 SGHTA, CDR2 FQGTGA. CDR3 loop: CASSFRTSGGFTDTQYF. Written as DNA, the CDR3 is TGTGCCAGCAGCTTCCGGACTAGCGGGGGCTTCACAGATACGCAGTATTTT.

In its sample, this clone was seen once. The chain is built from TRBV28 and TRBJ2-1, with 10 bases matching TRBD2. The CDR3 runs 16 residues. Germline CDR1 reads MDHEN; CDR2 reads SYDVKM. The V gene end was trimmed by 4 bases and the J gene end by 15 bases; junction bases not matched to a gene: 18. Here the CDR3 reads CASSSRHLLAGRSLFF. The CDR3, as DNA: TGTGCCAGCAGTTCTCGACATCTACTAGCGGGAAGGTCGTTGTTCTTC. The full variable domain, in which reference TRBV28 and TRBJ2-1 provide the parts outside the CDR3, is DVKVTQSSRYLVKRTGEKVFLECVQDMDHENMFWYRQDPGLGLRLIYFSYDVKMKEKGDIPEGYSVSREKKERFSLILESASTNQTSMYLCASSSRHLLAGRSLFFGPGTRLTVL.

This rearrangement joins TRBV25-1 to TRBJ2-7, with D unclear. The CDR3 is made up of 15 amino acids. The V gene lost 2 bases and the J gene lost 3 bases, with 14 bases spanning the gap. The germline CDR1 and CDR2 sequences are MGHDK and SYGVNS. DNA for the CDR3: TGTGCCAGCAGTGAAAAAACAGTCGAATTCTACGAGCAGTACTTC. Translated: CASSEKTVEFYEQYF.

The DNA of the CDR3 is TGTGCCAGCTCACCGTCGGAAAGGGCAGCCGGTTACGAGCAGTACTTC. Amino acids: CASSPSERAAGYEQYF. The chain uses TRBV18 and TRBJ2-7; no clear D. V shed 3 bases and J shed 4 bases, with 19 bases lying between them. The CDR3 covers 16 residues. CDR1 is KGHSH, CDR2 LQKENI, per germline.

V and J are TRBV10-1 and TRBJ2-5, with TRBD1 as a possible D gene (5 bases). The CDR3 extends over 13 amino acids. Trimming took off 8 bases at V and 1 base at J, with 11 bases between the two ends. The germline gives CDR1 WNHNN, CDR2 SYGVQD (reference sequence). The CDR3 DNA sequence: TGCGCCAGCCGGGCAGGGCCCCAAGAGACCCAGTACTTC. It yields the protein CASRAGPQETQYF.

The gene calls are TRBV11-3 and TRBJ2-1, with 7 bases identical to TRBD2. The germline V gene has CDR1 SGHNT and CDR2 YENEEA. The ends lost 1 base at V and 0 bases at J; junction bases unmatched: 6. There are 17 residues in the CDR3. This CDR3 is CASSLGVAGRSYNEQFF. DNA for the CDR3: TGTGCCAGCAGCTTAGGCGTAGCGGGTCGCTCCTACAATGAGCAGTTCTTC.

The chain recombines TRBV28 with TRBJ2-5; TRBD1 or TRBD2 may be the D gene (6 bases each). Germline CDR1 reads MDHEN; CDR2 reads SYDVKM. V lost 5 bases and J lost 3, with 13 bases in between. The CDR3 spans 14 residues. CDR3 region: CASSRGGGKETQYF. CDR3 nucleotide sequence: TGTGCCAGCAGTCGCGGAGGGGGTAAAGAGACCCAGTACTTC.

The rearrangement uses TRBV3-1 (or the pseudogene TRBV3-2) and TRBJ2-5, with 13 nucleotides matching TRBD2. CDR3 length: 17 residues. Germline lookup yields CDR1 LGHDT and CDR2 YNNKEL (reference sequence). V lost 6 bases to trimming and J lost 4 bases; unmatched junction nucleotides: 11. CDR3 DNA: TGTGCCAGCAGGGGGACTAGCGGGGACGGCCGCCCAGAGACCCAGTACTTC. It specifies CASRGTSGDGRPETQYF.

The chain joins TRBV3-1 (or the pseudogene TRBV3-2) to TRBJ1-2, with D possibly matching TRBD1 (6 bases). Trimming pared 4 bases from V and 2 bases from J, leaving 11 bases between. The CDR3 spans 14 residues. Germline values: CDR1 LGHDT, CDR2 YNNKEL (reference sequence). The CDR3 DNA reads TGTGCCAGCAGCCTACAGGGTGTCAACTATGGCTACACCTTC. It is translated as CASSLQGVNYGYTF.

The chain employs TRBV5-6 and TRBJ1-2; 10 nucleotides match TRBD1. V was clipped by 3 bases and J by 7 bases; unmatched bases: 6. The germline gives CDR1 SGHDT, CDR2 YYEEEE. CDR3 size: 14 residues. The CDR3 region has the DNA TGTGCCAGCAGCTGGGGACAGGGGAGTTCTGGCTACACCTTC. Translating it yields CASSWGQGSSGYTF.